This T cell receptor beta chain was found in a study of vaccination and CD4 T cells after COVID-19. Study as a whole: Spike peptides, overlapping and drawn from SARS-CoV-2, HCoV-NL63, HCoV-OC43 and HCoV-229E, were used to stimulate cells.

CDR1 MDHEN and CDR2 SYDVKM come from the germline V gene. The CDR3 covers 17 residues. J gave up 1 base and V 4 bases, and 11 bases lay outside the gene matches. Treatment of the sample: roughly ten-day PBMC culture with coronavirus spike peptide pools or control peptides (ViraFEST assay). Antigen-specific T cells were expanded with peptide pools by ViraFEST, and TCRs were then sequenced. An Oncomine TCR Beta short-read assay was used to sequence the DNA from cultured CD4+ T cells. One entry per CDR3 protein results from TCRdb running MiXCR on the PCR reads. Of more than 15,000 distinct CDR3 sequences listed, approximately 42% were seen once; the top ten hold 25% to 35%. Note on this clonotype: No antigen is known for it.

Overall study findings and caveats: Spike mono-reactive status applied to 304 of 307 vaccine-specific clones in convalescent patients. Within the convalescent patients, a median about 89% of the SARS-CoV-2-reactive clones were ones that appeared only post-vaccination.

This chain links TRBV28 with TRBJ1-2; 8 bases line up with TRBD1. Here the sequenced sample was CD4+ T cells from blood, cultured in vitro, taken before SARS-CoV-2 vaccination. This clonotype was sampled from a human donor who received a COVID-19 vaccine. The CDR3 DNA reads TGTGCCAGCAGTTCCAACACCCTGGGACAGGTTAACTATGGCTACACCTTC. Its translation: CASSSNTLGQVNYGYTF.